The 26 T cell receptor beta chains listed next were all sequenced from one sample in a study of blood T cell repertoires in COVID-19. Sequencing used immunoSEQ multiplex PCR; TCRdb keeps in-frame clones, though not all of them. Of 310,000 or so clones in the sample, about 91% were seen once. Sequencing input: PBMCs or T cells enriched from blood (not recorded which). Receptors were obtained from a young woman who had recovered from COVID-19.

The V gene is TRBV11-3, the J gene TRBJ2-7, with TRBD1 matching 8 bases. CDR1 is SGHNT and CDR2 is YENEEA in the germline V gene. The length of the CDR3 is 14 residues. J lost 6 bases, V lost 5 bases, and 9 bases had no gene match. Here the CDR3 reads CASSPRTGSGEQYF. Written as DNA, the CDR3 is TGTGCCAGCAGCCCCAGGACAGGGAGCGGCGAGCAGTACTTC.

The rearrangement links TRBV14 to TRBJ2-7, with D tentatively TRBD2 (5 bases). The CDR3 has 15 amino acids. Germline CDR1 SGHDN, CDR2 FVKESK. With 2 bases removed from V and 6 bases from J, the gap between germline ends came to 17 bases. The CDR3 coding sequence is TGTGCCAGCAGCCAATATGGACTCTCAACGGGCGAGCAGTACTTC. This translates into CASSQYGLSTGEQYF. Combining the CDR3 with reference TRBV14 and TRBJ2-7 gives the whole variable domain EAGVTQFPSHSVIEKGQTVTLRCDPISGHDNLYWYRRVMGKEIKFLLHFVKESKQDESGMPNNRFLAERTGGTYSTLKVQPAELEDSGVYFCASSQYGLSTGEQYFGPGTRLTVT.

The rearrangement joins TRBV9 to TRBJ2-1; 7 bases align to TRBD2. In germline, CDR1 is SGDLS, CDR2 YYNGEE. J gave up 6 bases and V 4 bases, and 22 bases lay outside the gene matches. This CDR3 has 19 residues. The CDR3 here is CASSQQEPSYGGISNEQFF. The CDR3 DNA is TGTGCCAGCAGCCAGCAGGAGCCCAGCTACGGGGGGATCTCCAATGAGCAGTTCTTC.

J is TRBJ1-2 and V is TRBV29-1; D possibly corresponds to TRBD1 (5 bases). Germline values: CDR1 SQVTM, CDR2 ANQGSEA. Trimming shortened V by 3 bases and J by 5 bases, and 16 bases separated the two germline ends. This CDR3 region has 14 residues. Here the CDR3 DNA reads TGCAGCGTTGAGTCAGGGCGGGGGGTTTATGGCTACACCTTC. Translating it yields CSVESGRGVYGYTF. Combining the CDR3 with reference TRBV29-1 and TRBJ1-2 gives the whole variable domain SAVISQKPSRDICQRGTSLTIQCQVDSQVTMMFWYRQQPGQSLTLIATANQGSEATYESGFVIDKFPISRPNLTFSTLTVSNMSPEDSSIYLCSVESGRGVYGYTFGSGTRLTVV.

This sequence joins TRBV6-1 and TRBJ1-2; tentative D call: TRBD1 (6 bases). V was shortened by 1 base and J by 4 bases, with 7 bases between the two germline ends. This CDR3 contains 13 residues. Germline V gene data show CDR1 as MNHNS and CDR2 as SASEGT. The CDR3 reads CASSEGGGYGYTF. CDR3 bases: TGTGCCAGCAGTGAAGGAGGGGGCTATGGCTACACCTTC.

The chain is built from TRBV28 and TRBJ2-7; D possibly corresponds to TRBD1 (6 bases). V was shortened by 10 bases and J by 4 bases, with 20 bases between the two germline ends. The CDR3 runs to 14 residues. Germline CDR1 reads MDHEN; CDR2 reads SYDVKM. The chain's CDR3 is CATRRPGALYEQYF. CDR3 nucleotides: TGTGCCACCCGACGTCCAGGGGCATTATACGAGCAGTACTTC.

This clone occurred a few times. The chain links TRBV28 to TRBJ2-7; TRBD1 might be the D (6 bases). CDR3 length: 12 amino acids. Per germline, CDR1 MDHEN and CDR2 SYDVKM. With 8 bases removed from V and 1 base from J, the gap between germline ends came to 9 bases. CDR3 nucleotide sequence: TGTGCCAGCGGACAGATTTCCTACGAGCAGTACTTC. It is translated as CASGQISYEQYF.

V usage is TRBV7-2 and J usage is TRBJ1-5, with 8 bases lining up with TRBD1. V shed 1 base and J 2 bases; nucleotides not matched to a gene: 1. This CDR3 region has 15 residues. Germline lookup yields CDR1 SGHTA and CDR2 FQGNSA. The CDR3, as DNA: TGTGCCAGCAGCTTAGAGACAGGGGGCAATCAGCCCCAGCATTTT. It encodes CASSLETGGNQPQHF.

The CDR3 sequence is CASSLNRGLGYTF. The CDR3 nucleotides read TGTGCCAGCAGTTTAAACAGGGGTCTTGGCTACACCTTC. The chain employs TRBV12-3 or TRBV12-4 and TRBJ1-2; 7 nucleotides agree with TRBD1. The CDR3 consists of 13 residues. Germline trimming cut 2 bases from V and 7 bases from J; bases unmatched to any gene: 4.

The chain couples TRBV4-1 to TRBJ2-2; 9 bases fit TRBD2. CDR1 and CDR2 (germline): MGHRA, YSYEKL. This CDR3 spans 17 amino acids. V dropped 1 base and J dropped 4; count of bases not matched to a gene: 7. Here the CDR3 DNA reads TGCGCCAGCAGCCAAGCTCCAGCGGGAGGCCTCACCGGGGAGCTGTTTTTT. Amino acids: CASSQAPAGGLTGELFF.

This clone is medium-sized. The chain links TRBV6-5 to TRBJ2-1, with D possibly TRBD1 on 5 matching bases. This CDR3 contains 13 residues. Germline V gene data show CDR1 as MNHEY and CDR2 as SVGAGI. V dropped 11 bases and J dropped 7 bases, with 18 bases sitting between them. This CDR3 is CAVAGYLGNEQFF. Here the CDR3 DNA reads TGTGCCGTGGCAGGGTACTTGGGTAATGAGCAGTTCTTC.

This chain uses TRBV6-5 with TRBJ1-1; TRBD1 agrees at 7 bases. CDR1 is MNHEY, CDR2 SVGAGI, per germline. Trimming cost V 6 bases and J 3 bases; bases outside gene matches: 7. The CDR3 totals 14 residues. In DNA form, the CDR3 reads TGTGCCAGCAGGAATAAGGGACAGTACACTGAAGCTTTCTTT. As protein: CASRNKGQYTEAFF.

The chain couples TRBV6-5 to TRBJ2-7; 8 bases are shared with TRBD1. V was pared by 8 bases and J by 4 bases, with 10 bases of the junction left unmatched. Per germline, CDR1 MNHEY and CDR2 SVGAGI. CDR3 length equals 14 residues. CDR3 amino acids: CASSRGQEEYEQYF. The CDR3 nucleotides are TGTGCCAGCTCAAGGGGACAGGAGGAATACGAGCAGTACTTC.

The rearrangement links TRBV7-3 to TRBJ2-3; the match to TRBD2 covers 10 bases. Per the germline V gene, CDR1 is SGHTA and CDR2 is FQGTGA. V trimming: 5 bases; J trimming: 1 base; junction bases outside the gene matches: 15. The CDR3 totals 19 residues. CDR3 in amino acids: CASSLRTSPTSGGTDTQYF. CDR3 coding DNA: TGTGCCAGCAGCCTCCGGACCTCCCCCACTAGCGGGGGCACAGATACGCAGTATTTT.

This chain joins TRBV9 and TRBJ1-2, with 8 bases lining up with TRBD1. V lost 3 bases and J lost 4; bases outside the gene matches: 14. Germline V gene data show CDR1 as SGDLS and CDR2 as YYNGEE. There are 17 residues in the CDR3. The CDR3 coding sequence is TGTGCCAGCAGCGCACCTAGACTTACAGGGGGAGGCTATGGCTACACCTTC. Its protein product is CASSAPRLTGGGYGYTF.

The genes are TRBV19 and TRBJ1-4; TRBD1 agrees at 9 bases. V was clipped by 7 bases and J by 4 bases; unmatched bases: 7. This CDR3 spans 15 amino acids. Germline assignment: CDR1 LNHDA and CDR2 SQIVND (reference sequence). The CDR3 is CASTRDRGSNEKLFF. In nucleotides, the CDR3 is TGTGCCAGTACCCGAGACAGGGGGAGTAATGAAAAACTGTTTTTT.

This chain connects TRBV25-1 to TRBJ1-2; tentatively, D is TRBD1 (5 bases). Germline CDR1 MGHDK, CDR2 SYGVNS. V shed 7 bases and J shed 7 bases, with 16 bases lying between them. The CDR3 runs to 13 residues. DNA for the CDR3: TGTGCCAGCATCGGGACTCCAGCTCTTGGCTACACCTTC. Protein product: CASIGTPALGYTF.

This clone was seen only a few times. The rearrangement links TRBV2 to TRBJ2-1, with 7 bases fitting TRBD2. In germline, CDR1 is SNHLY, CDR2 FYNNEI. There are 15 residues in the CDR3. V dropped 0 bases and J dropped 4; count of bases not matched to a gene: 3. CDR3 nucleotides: TGTGCCAGCAGTGAAGCGCGCGGGAGATACAATGAGCAGTTCTTC. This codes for CASSEARGRYNEQFF.

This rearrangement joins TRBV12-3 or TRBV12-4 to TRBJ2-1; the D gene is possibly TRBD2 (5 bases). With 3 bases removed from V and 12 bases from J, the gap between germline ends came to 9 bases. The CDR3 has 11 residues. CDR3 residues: CASSLGLAQFF. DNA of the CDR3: TGTGCCAGCAGTTTGGGCCTAGCGCAGTTCTTC.

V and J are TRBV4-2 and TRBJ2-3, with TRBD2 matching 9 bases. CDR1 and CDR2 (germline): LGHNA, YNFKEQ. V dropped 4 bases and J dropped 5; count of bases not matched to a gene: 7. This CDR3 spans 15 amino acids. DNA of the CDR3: TGTGCCAGCAGCCTCCTAGCGGGAAGGATAGATACGCAGTATTTT. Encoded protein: CASSLLAGRIDTQYF.

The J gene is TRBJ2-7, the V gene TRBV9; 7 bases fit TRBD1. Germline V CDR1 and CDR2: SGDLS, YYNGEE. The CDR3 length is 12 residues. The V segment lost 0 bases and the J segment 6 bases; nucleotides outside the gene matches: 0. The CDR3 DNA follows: TGTGCCAGCAGCGTAGACAGGGGCGAGCAGTACTTC. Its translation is CASSVDRGEQYF.

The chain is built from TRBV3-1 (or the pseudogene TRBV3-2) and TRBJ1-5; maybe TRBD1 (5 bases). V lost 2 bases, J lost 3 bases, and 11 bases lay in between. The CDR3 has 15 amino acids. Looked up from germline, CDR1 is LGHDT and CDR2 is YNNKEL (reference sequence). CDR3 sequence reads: CASSQFSGDNQPQHF. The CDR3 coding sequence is TGTGCCAGCAGCCAATTTTCGGGGGACAATCAGCCCCAGCATTTT.

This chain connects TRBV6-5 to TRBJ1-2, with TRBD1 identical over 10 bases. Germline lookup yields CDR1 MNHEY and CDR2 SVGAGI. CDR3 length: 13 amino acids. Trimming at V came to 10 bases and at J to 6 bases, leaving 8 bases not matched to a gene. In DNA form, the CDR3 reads TGTGCCACCTCAGCCGGGACAGGGGATGGCTACACCTTC. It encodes CATSAGTGDGYTF.

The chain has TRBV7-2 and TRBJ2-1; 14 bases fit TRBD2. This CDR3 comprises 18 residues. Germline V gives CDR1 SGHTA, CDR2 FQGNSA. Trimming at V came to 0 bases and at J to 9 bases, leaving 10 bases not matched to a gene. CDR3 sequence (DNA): TGTGCCAGCAGCTTAGCGCCAGGGGGACTAGCGGGAGTCGGTGAGCAGTTCTTC. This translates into CASSLAPGGLAGVGEQFF. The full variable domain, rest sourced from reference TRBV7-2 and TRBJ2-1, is GAGVSQSPSNKVTEKGKDVELRCDPISGHTALYWYRQSLGQGLEFLIYFQGNSAPDKSGLPSDRFSAERTGGSVSTLTIQRTQQEDSAVYLCASSLAPGGLAGVGEQFFGPGTRLTVL.

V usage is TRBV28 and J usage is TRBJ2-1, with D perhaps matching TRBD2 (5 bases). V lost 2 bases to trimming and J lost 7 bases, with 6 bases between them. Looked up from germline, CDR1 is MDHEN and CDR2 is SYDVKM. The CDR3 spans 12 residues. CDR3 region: CASSLRGNEQFF. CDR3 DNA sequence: TGTGCCAGCAGTTTACGAGGGAATGAGCAGTTCTTC.

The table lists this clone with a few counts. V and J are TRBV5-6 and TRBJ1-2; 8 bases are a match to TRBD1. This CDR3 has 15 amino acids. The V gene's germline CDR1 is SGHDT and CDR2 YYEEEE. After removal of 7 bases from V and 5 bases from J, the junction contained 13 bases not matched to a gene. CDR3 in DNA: TGTGCCAGCGGCTACCAAGGACAGGGATCGTATGGCTACACCTTC. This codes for CASGYQGQGSYGYTF. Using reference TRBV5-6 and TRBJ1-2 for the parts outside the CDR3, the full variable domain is DAGVTQSPTHLIKTRGQQVTLRCSPKSGHDTVSWYQQALGQGPQFIFQYYEEEERQRGNFPDRFSGHQFPNYSSELNVNALLLGDSALYLCASGYQGQGSYGYTFGSGTRLTVV.